Below, 9 T cell receptor beta chains from the same sample are listed, as sequenced in a study of CD8+ T cells in alopecia areata (dated by TCRdb to the late 2010s). The sample's time point label is to be understood as: baseline before oral tofacitinib. The library was prepared using the immunoSEQ multiplex PCR assay. To provide template for TCR sequencing, every sample had RNA extracted and reverse transcribed into cDNA. What TCRdb holds here is the immuneACCESS table cut down to in-frame rearrangements. Part of the clones is not present; checked against another copy, under half of the missing clones reflect an unresolved V gene, and the others are unexplained. The sample contains 150,000 to 200,000 clones, 50% to 60% of them found a single time. Approximately 14% of the sample goes to the ten largest clones. This specimen was CD4+ T cells sorted from blood, taken at week 0. These receptors were obtained from a human donor with alopecia areata.

The rearrangement uses TRBV30 and TRBJ2-5, with D tentatively TRBD2 (6 bases). Germline V gives CDR1 GTSNPN, CDR2 SVGIG (reference sequence). This CDR3 comprises 12 residues. Trimming took 4 bases from V and 5 from J, leaving 11 bases between them. The chain's CDR3 is CAWKRVGETQYF. The CDR3 nucleotides read TGTGCCTGGAAGCGGGTCGGGGAGACCCAGTACTTC.

In this sample, this clone turned up a few times. The rearrangement uses TRBV27 and TRBJ2-7; 7 bases are shared with TRBD1. CDR1 MNHEY and CDR2 SMNVEV come from the germline V gene (reference sequence). This CDR3 contains 13 residues. The ends lost 6 bases at V and 6 bases at J; junction bases unmatched: 8. The CDR3, as DNA: TGTGCCAGCAGACCAGACAGGGTTCGCGAGCAGTACTTC. Translation gives CASRPDRVREQYF.

This clone turned up a few times. This sequence joins TRBV5-1 and TRBJ1-1; no clear D. CDR3 length: 13 amino acids. The germline V and J ends were trimmed by 4 bases and 1 base, with 8 bases remaining between them. Germline values: CDR1 SGHRS, CDR2 YFSETQ. The CDR3 bases are TGCGCCAGCAGCGATGGCCCGAACACTGAAGCTTTCTTT. It is translated as CASSDGPNTEAFF.

This clone appeared a few times. A read error may account for a junction end that differs from germline. The chain employs TRBV5-8 and TRBJ2-2; 8 nucleotides agree with TRBD1. Per the germline V gene, CDR1 is SGHTS and CDR2 is YDEGEE. CDR3 size: 15 residues. The CDR3 nucleotides read TGCGCCAGCAGCTTGCCAGGGGGCATGTCCGGGGAGCTGTTTTTT. This gives the protein CASSLPGGMSGELFF.

The chain is built from TRBV27 and TRBJ2-7, with D possibly being TRBD1 or TRBD2 (5 bases each). Germline V gene data show CDR1 as MNHEY and CDR2 as SMNVEV (reference sequence). Trimming removed 2 bases from V and 3 bases from J, with 14 bases in between. The CDR3 loop spans 15 amino acids. DNA of the CDR3: TGTGCCAGCAGTTTAGGGTCGGGACCTTACTACGAGCAGTACTTC. This gives the protein CASSLGSGPYYEQYF.

J is TRBJ2-3 and V is TRBV9; D not resolved. The CDR3 totals 15 residues. Germline values: CDR1 SGDLS, CDR2 YYNGEE. Trimming stripped 1 base from V and 1 base from J, with 10 bases between. The CDR3 region is CASSVRVSRTDTQYF. The CDR3 DNA reads as TGTGCCAGCAGCGTACGGGTCTCACGCACAGATACGCAGTATTTT.

The V call is TRBV30, the J call TRBJ2-3; 10 positions match TRBD2. CDR1 is GTSNPN and CDR2 is SVGIG in the germline V gene (reference sequence). The V segment lost 0 bases and the J segment 2 bases; nucleotides outside the gene matches: 5. The CDR3 is 16 amino acids. The CDR3 DNA reads as TGTGCCTGGAGTGTACGAAGCGGGGGGGTCACAGATACGCAGTATTTT. This translates into CAWSVRSGGVTDTQYF.

This clone was observed a few times. The chain uses TRBV10-3 and TRBJ2-3, with D perhaps matching TRBD2 (6 bases). V was cut by 2 bases and J by 2 bases, with 11 bases left in between. The CDR3 has 15 amino acids. Germline V gene lookup returns CDR1 ENHRY and CDR2 SYGVKD. Here the CDR3 reads CAISEGLDYTDTQYF. The CDR3, as DNA: TGTGCCATCAGTGAGGGTCTGGACTACACAGATACGCAGTATTTT.

V usage is TRBV30 and J usage is TRBJ2-7; D perhaps matches TRBD1 (6 bases). In germline, CDR1 is GTSNPN, CDR2 SVGIG (reference sequence). This CDR3 region has 12 residues. V lost 2 bases to trimming and J lost 7 bases, with 12 bases between them. DNA of the CDR3: TGTGCCTGGAGTATGGGGGCCTGGGAGCAGTACTTC. This gives the protein CAWSMGAWEQYF.